The present entry profiles one T cell receptor (beta chain) with its context. In germline, CDR1 is MNHEY, CDR2 SVGAGI. The CDR3 is made up of 13 amino acids. Trimming shortened V by 7 bases and J by 7 bases, and 14 bases separated the two germline ends. Per the study methods: Using reference gene primer amplification, nucleated cell counts were estimated. Sequencing was performed with immunoSEQ multiplex PCR; in TCRdb, only in-frame clones are kept and a portion is missing. That table is the source of V, J and clone size, and D and trimming were worked out from the DNA. In the table there are 25,000 to 35,000 clones, 85% of which are singletons. The source of the sample is a study of blood T cell repertoires in COVID-19. Study background: Sources were T cells, B-cell-depleted T cells, or PBMCs; the material itself was cDNA or gDNA.

Sample: peripheral blood. This sequence originates from a human donor in a cohort sampled during active COVID-19. The chain carries TRBV6-5 and TRBJ2-1; D is possibly TRBD2 (5 bases). CDR3 in DNA: TGTGCCAGCAAAGAGGGAACGTGGAATGAGCAGTTCTTC. This translates into CASKEGTWNEQFF.